This TCR beta chain was observed in a study of T cells after yellow fever vaccination. TCRdb passed the 5' RACE reads through MiXCR, listing each CDR3 protein once. This sample has about 350,000 distinct CDR3 sequences, with more than 9% found just once. A few counts support this clonotype. The source is a man between 18 and 35 years old who received the YFV17D yellow fever vaccine. Sample: PBMCs, taken on the day of the first yellow fever vaccination.

CDR3 DNA sequence: TGTGCCAGCAGTGCGGGGTCCATGGGGGCAGATACGCAGTATTTT. Its protein is CASSAGSMGADTQYF. The chain couples TRBV27 to TRBJ2-3, with D perhaps matching TRBD2 (6 bases). V was cut by 5 bases and J by 4 bases, with 16 bases left in between. Germline values: CDR1 MNHEY, CDR2 SMNVEV (reference sequence). This CDR3 has 15 amino acids.